The T cell receptor beta chain under discussion was sequenced for a study of blood T cell repertoires in COVID-19. For the study at large: Researchers got acute and convalescent COVID-19 samples from the United States, Italy and Spain.

CDR1 is SGHRS, CDR2 YFSETQ, per germline. V lost 5 bases to trimming and J lost 1 base; unmatched junction nucleotides: 4. The CDR3 runs to 14 residues. TCRdb's copy holds only in-frame clones and misses some; the assay was immunoSEQ multiplex PCR. The data show around 300,000 clones, approximately 90% seen once. The rearrangement uses TRBV5-1 and TRBJ2-3; 7 bases are a match to TRBD1. The sequencing input was PBMCs or T cells enriched from blood (not recorded which). The clonotype originates from a woman aged 18-29 years who had recovered from COVID-19. CDR3 bases: TGCGCCAGCAGTCCTGACAGGGGCACAGATACGCAGTATTTT. This translates into CASSPDRGTDTQYF.